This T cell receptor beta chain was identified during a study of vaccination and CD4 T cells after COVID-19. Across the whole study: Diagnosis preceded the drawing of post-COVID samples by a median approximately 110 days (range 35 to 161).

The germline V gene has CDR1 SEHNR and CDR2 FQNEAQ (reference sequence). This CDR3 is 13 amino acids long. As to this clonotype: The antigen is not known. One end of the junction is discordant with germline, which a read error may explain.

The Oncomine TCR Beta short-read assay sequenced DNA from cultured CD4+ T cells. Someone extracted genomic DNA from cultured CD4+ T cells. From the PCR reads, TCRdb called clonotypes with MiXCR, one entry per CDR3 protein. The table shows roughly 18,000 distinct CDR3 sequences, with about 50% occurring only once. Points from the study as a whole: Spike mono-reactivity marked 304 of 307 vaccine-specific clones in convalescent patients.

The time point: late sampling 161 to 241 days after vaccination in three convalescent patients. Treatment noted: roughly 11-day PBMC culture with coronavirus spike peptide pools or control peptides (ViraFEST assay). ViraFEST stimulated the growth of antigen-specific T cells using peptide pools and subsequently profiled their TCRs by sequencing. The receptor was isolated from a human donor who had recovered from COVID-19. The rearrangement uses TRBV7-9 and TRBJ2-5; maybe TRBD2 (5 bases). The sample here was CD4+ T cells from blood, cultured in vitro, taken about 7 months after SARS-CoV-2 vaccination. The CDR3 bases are TGTGCCAGCAGCTTGGACTCTTTAGAGGCCCAGTACTTC. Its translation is CASSLDSLEAQYF.